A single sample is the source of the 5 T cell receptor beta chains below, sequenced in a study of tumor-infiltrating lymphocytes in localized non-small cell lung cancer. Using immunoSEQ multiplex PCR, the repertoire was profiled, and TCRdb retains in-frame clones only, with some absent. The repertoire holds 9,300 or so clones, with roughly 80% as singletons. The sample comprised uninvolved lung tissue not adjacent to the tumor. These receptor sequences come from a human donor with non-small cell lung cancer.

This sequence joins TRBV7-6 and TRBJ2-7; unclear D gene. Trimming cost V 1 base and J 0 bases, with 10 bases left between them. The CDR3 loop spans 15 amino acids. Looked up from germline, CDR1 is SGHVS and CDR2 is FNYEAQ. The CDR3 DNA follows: TGTGCCAGCAGCTTAGGACTCTTCAACTCCTACGAGCAGTACTTC. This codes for CASSLGLFNSYEQYF.

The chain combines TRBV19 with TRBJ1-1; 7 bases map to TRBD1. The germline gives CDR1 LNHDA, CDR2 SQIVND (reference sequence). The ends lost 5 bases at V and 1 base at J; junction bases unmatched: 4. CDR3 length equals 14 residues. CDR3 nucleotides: TGTGCCAGTAGTCCCCGACAGGGGAACACTGAAGCTTTCTTT. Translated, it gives CASSPRQGNTEAFF.

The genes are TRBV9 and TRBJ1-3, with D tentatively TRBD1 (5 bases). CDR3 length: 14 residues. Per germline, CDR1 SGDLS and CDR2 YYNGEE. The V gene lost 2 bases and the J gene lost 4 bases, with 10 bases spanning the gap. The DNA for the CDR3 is TGTGCCAGCAGCGTGGACACGATAGGAAACACCATATATTTT. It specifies CASSVDTIGNTIYF.

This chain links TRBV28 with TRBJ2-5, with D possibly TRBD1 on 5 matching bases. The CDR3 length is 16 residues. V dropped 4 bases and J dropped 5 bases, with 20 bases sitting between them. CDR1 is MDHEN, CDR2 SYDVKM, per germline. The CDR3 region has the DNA TGTGCCAGCAGTTCTCGATCTATGGGGCAAAGGGAGACCCAGTACTTC. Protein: CASSSRSMGQRETQYF.

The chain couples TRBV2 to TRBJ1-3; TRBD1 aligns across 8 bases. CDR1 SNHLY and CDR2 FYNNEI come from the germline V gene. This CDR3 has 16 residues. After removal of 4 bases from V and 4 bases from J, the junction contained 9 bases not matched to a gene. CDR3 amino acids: CASSAGQGAAGNTIYF. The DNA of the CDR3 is TGTGCCAGCAGTGCGGGGCAGGGGGCTGCCGGAAACACCATATATTTT.